The 16 T cell receptor beta chains below all came from one sample that was sequenced in a study of cytomegalovirus exposure and HLA in healthy donors. PCR involved 60 Vbeta and 13 Jbeta primers. The repertoire was sequenced with immunoSEQ multiplex PCR; TCRdb's copy has only in-frame clones and lacks some. The table lists 150,000 or so clones, 75% to 80% of them singletons. Sequences were obtained from PBMCs. The receptors derive from a man aged 35 to 55 in good health and CMV-seropositive.

This clone was counted only a few times. V is TRBV30 and J is TRBJ1-4; D is perhaps TRBD1 (5 bases). This CDR3 region has 13 residues. The V end lost 3 bases, the J end lost 7 bases, and 12 bases lay between the germline ends. Germline V lookup: CDR1 GTSNPN, CDR2 SVGIG (reference sequence). The CDR3 DNA sequence: TGTGCCTGGAGCGGGGGTATCGGTGAAAAACTGTTTTTT. It specifies CAWSGGIGEKLFF.

This chain uses TRBV7-9 with TRBJ1-2, with D tentatively TRBD1 (6 bases). The CDR3 extends over 15 amino acids. V gave up 4 bases and J gave up 0 bases, with 12 bases separating them. Looked up from germline, CDR1 is SEHNR and CDR2 is FQNEAQ (reference sequence). CDR3 coding DNA: TGTGCCAGCAGCTCCTCGGGGGGGCCTAACTATGGCTACACCTTC. Its protein is CASSSSGGPNYGYTF.

The rearrangement uses TRBV11-3 and TRBJ2-3; D uncertain. Germline values: CDR1 SGHNT, CDR2 YENEEA. Trimming removed 2 bases from V and 6 bases from J, with 12 bases in between. The CDR3 has 14 amino acids. CDR3 loop: CASSLLGFGDTQYF. As DNA, the CDR3 is TGTGCCAGCAGCTTACTGGGCTTTGGGGATACGCAGTATTTT.

This chain connects TRBV19 to TRBJ1-4; 10 nucleotides align to TRBD1. Per germline, CDR1 LNHDA and CDR2 SQIVND (reference sequence). The trim removed 3 bases at V and 7 bases at J, leaving 5 bases unmatched. The CDR3 loop spans 15 amino acids. DNA for the CDR3: TGTGCCAGTAGTATCCTGACAGGGGGCCTTGAAAAACTGTTTTTT. Translating it yields CASSILTGGLEKLFF.

J is TRBJ1-5 and V is TRBV5-1; a possible D gene is TRBD1 (5 bases). The ends were cut back, 3 bases at V and 8 bases at J, with 15 bases in the middle. CDR1 SGHRS and CDR2 YFSETQ come from the germline V gene. The CDR3 contains 14 residues. CDR3 amino acids: CASSSGIQGEPQHF. CDR3 bases: TGCGCCAGCAGCTCAGGGATACAAGGTGAGCCCCAGCATTTT.

This clone was seen a handful of times. The chain uses TRBV2 and TRBJ2-5; 7 nucleotides match TRBD1. Germline V lookup: CDR1 SNHLY, CDR2 FYNNEI. The CDR3 runs to 12 residues. Trimming took 6 bases from V and 7 from J; bases not matched to a gene: 5. The CDR3 DNA reads as TGTGCCAGCAGGGACCCAGGGGGGACCCAGTACTTC. Translation gives CASRDPGGTQYF. Looking up the rest from reference TRBV2 and TRBJ2-5 gives the full variable domain: EPEVTQTPSHQVTQMGQEVILRCVPISNHLYFYWYRQILGQKVEFLVSFYNNEISEKSEIFDDQFSVERPDGSNFTLKIRSTKLEDSAMYFCASRDPGGTQYFGPGTRLLVL.

This chain links TRBV5-1 with TRBJ2-3, with TRBD2 identical over 12 bases. Unmatched junction bases numbered 8, after V lost 4 bases and J lost 2 bases. Germline loops: CDR1 SGHRS, CDR2 YFSETQ. The CDR3 contains 17 residues. For the CDR3, the DNA is TGCGCCAGCAGCGGGGGGAGGACTAGCGGGGTCACAGATACGCAGTATTTT. Translation gives CASSGGRTSGVTDTQYF. Full variable domain (rest looked up from reference TRBV5-1 and TRBJ2-3): KAGVTQTPRYLIKTRGQQVTLSCSPISGHRSVSWYQQTPGQGLQFLFEYFSETQRNKGNFPGRFSGRQFSNSRSEMNVSTLELGDSALYLCASSGGRTSGVTDTQYFGPGTRLTVL.

The chain has TRBV7-9 and TRBJ1-1, with 7 bases that match TRBD1. The CDR3 covers 15 residues. With 4 bases clipped from V and 7 bases from J, the junction kept 12 bases outside the gene matches. CDR1 SEHNR and CDR2 FQNEAQ come from the germline V gene (reference sequence). The DNA for the CDR3 is TGTGCCAGCAGCTCGGACAGGCGGGGGGCACTTGAAGCTTTCTTT. This encodes CASSSDRRGALEAFF.

The rearrangement joins TRBV18 to TRBJ2-5; 8 bases align to TRBD2. V shed 3 bases and J 4 bases; nucleotides not matched to a gene: 4. The V gene's germline CDR1 is KGHSH and CDR2 LQKENI. The CDR3 has 14 residues. CDR3 DNA sequence: TGTGCCAGCTCACCGGGGACTAGGGGAGAGACCCAGTACTTC. Encoded protein: CASSPGTRGETQYF.

This chain links TRBV27 with TRBJ2-7, with D maybe TRBD2 (5 bases). CDR1 is MNHEY, CDR2 SMNVEV, per germline (reference sequence). This CDR3 is built from 13 residues. V lost 7 bases to trimming and J lost 5 bases, with 15 bases between them. CDR3 DNA sequence: TGTGCCAGCAAGATACGGAGGCGGCACGAGCAGTACTTC. This translates into CASKIRRRHEQYF.

The chain recombines TRBV5-1 with TRBJ1-2, with TRBD1 matching 7 bases. The CDR3 is made up of 14 amino acids. V lost 5 bases to trimming and J lost 3 bases; unmatched junction nucleotides: 7. Looked up from germline, CDR1 is SGHRS and CDR2 is YFSETQ. CDR3 bases: TGCGCCAGCAGGAGACAGGGAACGGACTATGGCTACACCTTC. Translation gives CASRRQGTDYGYTF.

Here the CDR3 reads CASRGDRGGSKTQYF. CDR3 nucleotides: TGTGCCAGCAGAGGGGACAGGGGGGGTTCAAAGACCCAGTACTTC. This chain joins TRBV2 and TRBJ2-5, with 11 bases that match TRBD1. V gave up 6 bases and J gave up 6 bases; unmatched junction bases: 9. Germline-derived CDR1 and CDR2 are SNHLY and FYNNEI. This CDR3 spans 15 amino acids.

The V gene is TRBV5-6, the J gene TRBJ2-1; 9 nucleotides agree with TRBD2. V shed 0 bases and J 8 bases; nucleotides not matched to a gene: 9. The CDR3 totals 16 residues. The V gene's germline CDR1 is SGHDT and CDR2 YYEEEE. CDR3 nucleotide sequence: TGTGCCAGCAGCTTGGAAGTTGGGACTAGCAACGATGAGCAGTTCTTC. This gives the protein CASSLEVGTSNDEQFF.

The chain joins TRBV7-8 to TRBJ2-2, with D maybe TRBD1 (6 bases). Per the germline V gene, CDR1 is SGHVS and CDR2 is FQNEAQ. The CDR3 runs 15 residues. Trimming pared 5 bases from V and 4 bases from J, leaving 14 bases between. CDR3 amino acids: CASSAYRAVTGELFF. CDR3 nucleotide sequence: TGTGCCAGCAGCGCCTACAGGGCGGTCACCGGGGAGCTGTTTTTT.

The chain employs TRBV28 and TRBJ2-1; 8 bases fit TRBD1. The CDR3 is made up of 15 amino acids. The V segment lost 3 bases and the J segment 5 bases; nucleotides outside the gene matches: 6. Germline values: CDR1 MDHEN, CDR2 SYDVKM. CDR3 coding DNA: TGTGCCAGCAGTTTGCCAGGGGGCGTCCACAATGAGCAGTTCTTC. Protein product: CASSLPGGVHNEQFF.

V and J are TRBV5-6 and TRBJ2-7; 9 nucleotides agree with TRBD1. With 4 bases clipped from V and 6 bases from J, the junction kept 11 bases outside the gene matches. Germline lookup yields CDR1 SGHDT and CDR2 YYEEEE. The CDR3 covers 15 residues. The CDR3 protein is CASSPSSGQGPEQYF. The CDR3 bases are TGTGCCAGCAGCCCCTCCTCGGGACAGGGACCCGAGCAGTACTTC.